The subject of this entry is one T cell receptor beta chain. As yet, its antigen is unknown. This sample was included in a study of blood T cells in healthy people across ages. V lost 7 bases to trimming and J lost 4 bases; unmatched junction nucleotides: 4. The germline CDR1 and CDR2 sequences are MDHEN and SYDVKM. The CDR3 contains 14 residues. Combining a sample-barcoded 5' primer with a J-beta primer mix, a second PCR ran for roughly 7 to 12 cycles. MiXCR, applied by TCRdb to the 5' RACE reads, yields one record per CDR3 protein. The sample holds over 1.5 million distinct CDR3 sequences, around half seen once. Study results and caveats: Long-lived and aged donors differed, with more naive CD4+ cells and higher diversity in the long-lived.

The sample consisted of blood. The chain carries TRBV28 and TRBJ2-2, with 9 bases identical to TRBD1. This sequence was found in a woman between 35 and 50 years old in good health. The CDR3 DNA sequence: TGTGCCAGCAAGATACAGGGGGCCACCGGGGAGCTGTTTTTT. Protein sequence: CASKIQGATGELFF.